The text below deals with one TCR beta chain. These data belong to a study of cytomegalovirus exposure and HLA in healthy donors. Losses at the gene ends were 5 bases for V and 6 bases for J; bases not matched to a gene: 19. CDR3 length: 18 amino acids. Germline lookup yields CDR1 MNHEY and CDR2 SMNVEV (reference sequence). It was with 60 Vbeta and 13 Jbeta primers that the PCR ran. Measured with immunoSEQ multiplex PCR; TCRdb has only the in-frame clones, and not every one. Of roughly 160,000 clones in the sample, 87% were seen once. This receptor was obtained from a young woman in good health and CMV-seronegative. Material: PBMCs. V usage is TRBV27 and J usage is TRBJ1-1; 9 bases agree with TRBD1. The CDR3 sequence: CASSLGTGLGRGMSEAFF. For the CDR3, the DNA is TGTGCCAGCAGTCTGGGGACAGGGTTGGGAAGGGGTATGTCTGAAGCTTTCTTT.